Reported below is one TCR beta chain. The data are from a study of shared clonotypes between healthy human individuals. Deep was the level at which the assay was run. Clones were sequenced by immunoSEQ multiplex PCR, and TCRdb holds only the in-frame ones, with some missing. The repertoire holds more than 450,000 clones, with approximately 79% as singletons. This CDR3 is 17 amino acids long. From germline, CDR1 is SGHVS and CDR2 FQNEAQ. V lost 2 bases, J lost 0 bases, and 10 bases stayed unmatched. The source of this sequence is a woman aged 40 to 55 in good health. Some clones in this sample may be carry-over from other donors' samples. Material: PBMCs. The genes are TRBV7-8 and TRBJ2-7, with 7 positions matching TRBD1. The CDR3 DNA is TGTGCCAGCAGCTTATCGGTACCGGGACAGATCTCCTACGAGCAGTACTTC. This gives the protein CASSLSVPGQISYEQYF.